The clone carrying this T cell receptor beta chain occurred once. The antigen is unknown. CDR3 length: 14 residues. The germline CDR1 and CDR2 sequences are KGHSH and LQKENI. The ends lost 3 bases at V and 5 bases at J; junction bases unmatched: 3. The data belong to a study of cytomegalovirus exposure and HLA in healthy donors. PCR was performed using 60 Vbeta and 13 Jbeta primers. Clones were sequenced by immunoSEQ multiplex PCR, and TCRdb holds only the in-frame ones, with some missing. The data show 180,000 or so clones, roughly three quarters seen once. The study's findings and limits: Immune exposure was documented only through CMV serostatus.

Material for sequencing was PBMCs. The V call is TRBV18, the J call TRBJ2-3, with 9 bases that match TRBD1. The receptor was derived from a woman aged 25 to 45 in good health and CMV-seropositive. The CDR3: CASSPRQGGDTQYF. The CDR3 nucleotides are TGTGCCAGCTCACCCCGACAGGGGGGAGATACGCAGTATTTT.